The 17 T cell receptor beta chains given below trace back to one sample, sequenced in a study of T cells in Graves' hyperthyroidism and ophthalmopathy. It was RNA transcripts that yielded the amplified TCR beta CDR3 regions. HTBI primers drove first-round RT-PCR of the TCR CDR3. TCRdb independently ran MiXCR on the multiplex PCR reads; one entry per CDR3 protein. The table has more than 550,000 distinct CDR3 sequences, just under 45% seen once. The sequenced material came from peripheral blood or thyroid tissue (not recorded which). All receptors come from an adult man with Graves' disease, either hyperthyroidism or ophthalmopathy (not recorded which).

V usage is TRBV7-9 and J usage is TRBJ2-7; D is perhaps TRBD1 (7 bases). Germline loops: CDR1 SEHNR, CDR2 FQNEAQ (reference sequence). The germline V and J ends were trimmed by 4 bases and 4 bases, with 14 bases remaining between them. This CDR3 spans 14 amino acids. The CDR3 here is CASSYQGGSYEQYF. CDR3 coding DNA: TGTGCCAGCAGCTACCAGGGGGGCAGTTACGAGCAGTACTTC.

V usage is TRBV15 and J usage is TRBJ1-4, with D perhaps TRBD1 (5 bases). This CDR3 region has 15 residues. Germline V gene data show CDR1 as LNHNV and CDR2 as YYDKDF (reference sequence). Trimming took off 1 base at V and 8 bases at J, with 14 bases between the two ends. The CDR3 nucleotides are TGTGCCACCAGCAGAGGGGCAGGACAAGGCGAAAAACTGTTTTTT. It yields the protein CATSRGAGQGEKLFF.

This chain uses TRBV7-8 with TRBJ1-2; 7 nucleotides align to TRBD1. V lost 3 bases to trimming and J lost 12 bases; unmatched junction nucleotides: 13. CDR3 size: 14 residues. The germline V gene has CDR1 SGHVS and CDR2 FQNEAQ. The CDR3 here is CASSFLTGRSGNTF. The DNA of the CDR3 is TGTGCCAGCAGCTTCCTGACAGGGCGCTCTGGAAACACCTTC.

This clonotype was observed many times. This chain uses TRBV29-1 with TRBJ2-5; 9 bases agree with TRBD1. Per the germline V gene, CDR1 is SQVTM and CDR2 is ANQGSEA. This CDR3 contains 14 residues. The junction had 8 bases not matched to a gene; V was cut back by 4 bases and J by 5 bases. The chain's CDR3 is CSVAGQGWRETQYF. DNA for the CDR3: TGCAGCGTTGCCGGACAGGGGTGGAGGGAGACCCAGTACTTC. The full variable domain, its missing parts supplied by reference TRBV29-1 and TRBJ2-5, is SAVISQKPSRDICQRGTSLTIQCQVDSQVTMMFWYRQQPGQSLTLIATANQGSEATYESGFVIDKFPISRPNLTFSTLTVSNMSPEDSSIYLCSVAGQGWRETQYFGPGTRLLVL.

This clonotype was detected a few times. The V gene is TRBV2, the J gene TRBJ1-1; D not resolved. V was shortened by 3 bases and J by 2 bases, with 13 bases between the two germline ends. The CDR3 is 15 amino acids. Germline V gene data show CDR1 as SNHLY and CDR2 as FYNNEI. The CDR3 nucleotides are TGTGCCAGCAGTGACTCGATCTACTCTAACACTGAAGCTTTCTTT. Its protein product is CASSDSIYSNTEAFF.

The chain carries TRBV11-1 and TRBJ2-5; 10 bases align to TRBD2. The CDR3 consists of 15 residues. Germline values: CDR1 SGHAT, CDR2 FQDESV (reference sequence). The V segment lost 5 bases and the J segment 5 bases; nucleotides outside the gene matches: 8. DNA for the CDR3: TGTGCCAGCAGCGAACCAGCGGGAGGGCCGGAGACCCAGTACTTC. Its translation is CASSEPAGGPETQYF.

In this sample, this clonotype turned up once. This sequence joins TRBV7-4 and TRBJ1-2; D gene unclear. V shed 6 bases and J shed 4 bases, with 12 bases lying between them. Germline CDR1 SGHVT, CDR2 SQSDAQ. The CDR3 is 13 amino acids. The CDR3 DNA reads as TGTGCCAGCAGTCTGGGTGTCCTCTATGGCTACACCTTC. Its protein is CASSLGVLYGYTF.

This clonotype was observed a few times. One junction end disagrees with the germline gene, perhaps due to a read error. This chain uses TRBV5-1 with TRBJ2-6, with 9 bases matching TRBD1. Germline CDR1 is SGHRS and CDR2 is YFSETQ. The CDR3 is 14 residues long. The CDR3, as DNA: TGTGCCAGCAGCAAACAGGGGGCGGAGAACGTCCTGACTTTC. Protein product: CASSKQGAENVLTF.

The V gene is TRBV9, the J gene TRBJ1-3; D is ambiguous. This CDR3 is built from 12 residues. The germline V gene has CDR1 SGDLS and CDR2 YYNGEE. V was pared by 5 bases and J by 6 bases, with 9 bases between. DNA of the CDR3: TGTGCCAGCAGAGTTCACCTAAACACCATATATTTT. It is translated as CASRVHLNTIYF.

The V call is TRBV25-1, the J call TRBJ1-1, with TRBD1 matching 9 bases. CDR1 MGHDK and CDR2 SYGVNS come from the germline V gene. This CDR3 is built from 13 residues. V lost 8 bases, J lost 6 bases, and 7 bases stayed unmatched. CDR3 sequence reads: CASRDREASEAFF. The DNA for the CDR3 is TGTGCCAGCCGGGACAGGGAAGCATCTGAAGCTTTCTTT.

The gene calls are TRBV9 and TRBJ2-7; TRBD1 is a possible D gene (6 bases). There are 13 residues in the CDR3. CDR1 SGDLS and CDR2 YYNGEE come from the germline V gene. The V and J ends lost 0 bases and 2 bases respectively, with 6 bases between them. CDR3 nucleotide sequence: TGTGCCAGCAGCGTAGAGGGGGCCTACGAGCAGTACTTC. It is translated as CASSVEGAYEQYF.

The chain uses TRBV7-8 and TRBJ1-2; TRBD1 agrees at 8 bases. With 5 bases clipped from V and 8 bases from J, the junction kept 7 bases outside the gene matches. CDR3 length: 13 residues. Germline CDR1 SGHVS, CDR2 FQNEAQ. The CDR3 sequence: CASSPQTGAGYTF. The CDR3 DNA sequence: TGTGCCAGCAGCCCACAGACAGGGGCCGGCTACACCTTC.

As regards this clonotype: A read error may explain this, as a much larger clone is one base away. The J gene is TRBJ2-7, the V gene TRBV24-1, with 8 bases matching TRBD1. The CDR3 extends over 14 amino acids. Germline V gives CDR1 KGHDR, CDR2 SFDVKD. Losses at the gene ends were 4 bases for V and 3 bases for J; bases not matched to a gene: 4. The CDR3 DNA follows: TGTGCCACCAGTGACCCGACAGGGGACTACGAGCAGTACTTC. Amino acid sequence: CATSDPTGDYEQYF.

This chain links TRBV19 with TRBJ2-5; D possibly uses TRBD1 or TRBD2 (5 bases each). This CDR3 region has 18 residues. V was pared by 0 bases and J by 5 bases, with 22 bases between. Germline values: CDR1 LNHDA, CDR2 SQIVND (reference sequence). CDR3 DNA sequence: TGTGCCAGTAGTATAGATGGCCCCGCGGACCTACGGGGCGAGACCCAGTACTTC. It is translated as CASSIDGPADLRGETQYF.

This clonotype appeared a few times. V is TRBV10-3 and J is TRBJ1-4; 7 positions agree with TRBD1. This CDR3 is built from 14 residues. Germline loops: CDR1 ENHRY, CDR2 SYGVKD. The CDR3 DNA reads TGTGCTATCCGGACAGGCGCAACTAATGAAAAACTGTTTTTT. Its protein is CAIRTGATNEKLFF.

This chain joins TRBV7-6 and TRBJ2-5; no clear D gene. CDR3 length equals 13 residues. V was pared by 4 bases and J by 5 bases, with 11 bases between. Per germline, CDR1 SGHVS and CDR2 FNYEAQ. The CDR3 sequence is CASSSRSVETQYF. CDR3 DNA: TGTGCCAGCAGCTCCCGGTCCGTGGAGACCCAGTACTTC.

In its sample, this clonotype was seen many times. V gene TRBV24-1 combines with J gene TRBJ1-6; D is possibly TRBD1 (6 bases). CDR1 and CDR2 (germline): KGHDR, SFDVKD. V gave up 5 bases and J gave up 9 bases, with 16 bases separating them. The CDR3 extends over 15 amino acids. The CDR3: CATSAQGRRGSPLHF. The CDR3 DNA reads as TGTGCCACCAGTGCCCAGGGGAGACGGGGTTCACCCCTCCACTTT.